Detailed here is one T cell receptor beta chain. The CDR3 consists of 16 residues. The sample is drawn from a study of control samples from healthy donors and cancer patients. Clones were read by immunoSEQ multiplex PCR, and TCRdb kept only the in-frame ones, dropping some. The sample lists approximately 20,000 clones; around 84% were seen once. The receptor was derived from a woman aged 70-85 years with colorectal cancer. The V call is TRBV21-1, the J call TRBJ2-1; the tabulated D call, TRBD1, remains unverified against the DNA. TRBV21-1 is recorded as a pseudogene. The sample comprised PBMCs. The CDR3 DNA reads as TGTGCCAGCAGCAAAAGGGACAGGGGCTCCTACAATGAGCAGTTCTTC. Translating it yields CASSKRDRGSYNEQFF.